Presented here are 25 T cell receptor beta chains from one specimen sequenced in a study of blood T cell repertoires in COVID-19 (dated by TCRdb to 2020 to 2022). The library was built by means of the immunoSEQ multiplex PCR assay. This immuneACCESS table, as held by TCRdb, lists in-frame sequences with V and J called but not all clones. Of the missing ones, under half trace to an unresolved V gene in checked studies; the others have no known cause. The sample includes about 170,000 clones, with approximately 91% observed a single time. The ten top clones hold roughly 5.3% of the sample. Source material: peripheral blood. The receptor set was obtained from a man aged 18 to 35 with COVID-19, enrolled during active disease.

CDR3 residues: CASSTSGTASYSNQPQHF. CDR3 DNA sequence: TGTGCCAGCAGTACTTCCGGGACAGCAAGTTATAGCAATCAGCCCCAGCATTTT. This rearrangement joins TRBV28 to TRBJ1-5; TRBD1 matches 7 bases. The CDR3 runs to 18 residues. Germline lookup yields CDR1 MDHEN and CDR2 SYDVKM. Germline trimming cut 5 bases from V and 0 bases from J; bases unmatched to any gene: 13.

The V gene is TRBV5-5, the J gene TRBJ1-1; D might be TRBD1 (6 bases). CDR1 is SGHKS and CDR2 is YYEKEE in the germline V gene (reference sequence). There are 15 residues in the CDR3. Trimming removed 0 bases from V and 4 bases from J, with 13 bases in between. The CDR3 coding sequence is TGTGCCAGCAGCTTGGCGGACAGAGGGGGCACTGAAGCTTTCTTT. This translates into CASSLADRGGTEAFF.

This sequence joins TRBV6-5 and TRBJ1-5; 8 nucleotides agree with TRBD1. Trimming took 6 bases from V and 2 from J; bases not matched to a gene: 3. Germline CDR1 reads MNHEY; CDR2 reads SVGAGI. This CDR3 comprises 14 residues. In nucleotides, the CDR3 is TGTGCCAGCAGCGACAGGGGCCGCAATCAGCCCCAGCATTTT. Its protein is CASSDRGRNQPQHF.

The chain couples TRBV6-5 to TRBJ1-5; maybe TRBD1 (6 bases). This CDR3 has 15 residues. Per germline, CDR1 MNHEY and CDR2 SVGAGI. With 7 bases removed from V and 2 bases from J, the gap between germline ends came to 15 bases. The CDR3 sequence: CASIIEGVGNQPQHF. The CDR3 nucleotides read TGTGCCAGCATCATAGAGGGGGTCGGCAATCAGCCCCAGCATTTT.

This clone was picked up a small number of times. CDR3 amino acids: CATSRDDTARTKNIQYF. CDR3 nucleotides: TGTGCCACCAGCAGAGATGACACAGCCCGGACCAAAAACATTCAGTACTTC. This chain joins TRBV15 and TRBJ2-4; no clear D gene. The CDR3 contains 17 residues. V lost 0 bases and J lost 2, with 14 bases in between. Germline V gene data show CDR1 as LNHNV and CDR2 as YYDKDF (reference sequence).

Here the CDR3 DNA reads TGTGCCAGCAGCTATCCGGGACAGGGTACAAGCGGGAGCTCCTACGAGCAGTACTTC. This sequence encodes CASSYPGQGTSGSSYEQYF. The chain has TRBV7-9 and TRBJ2-7; the D gene is possibly TRBD1 (9 bases). The CDR3 covers 19 residues. Germline values: CDR1 SEHNR, CDR2 FQNEAQ (reference sequence). Trimming cost V 4 bases and J 0 bases, with 25 bases left between them.

The chain is built from TRBV5-4 and TRBJ1-5; maybe TRBD1 (6 bases). This CDR3 spans 14 amino acids. The V and J ends lost 4 bases and 7 bases respectively, with 15 bases between them. Germline CDR1 SGHNT, CDR2 YYREEE (reference sequence). The CDR3 DNA follows: TGTGCCAGCAGCGAGGGAGGGGGGAGACAGCCCCAGCATTTT. It specifies CASSEGGGRQPQHF.

The gene calls are TRBV6-2 or TRBV6-3 and TRBJ2-1; 7 nucleotides align to TRBD1. V dropped 6 bases and J dropped 0; count of bases not matched to a gene: 5. CDR1 MNHEY and CDR2 SVGEGT come from the germline V gene. The CDR3 consists of 15 residues. For the CDR3, the DNA is TGTGCCAGCAGCCACCCAGGGGGCTCCTACAATGAGCAGTTCTTC. It codes for CASSHPGGSYNEQFF.

This clone was seen only once. Other DNA sequences in this sample translate to the same CDR3. The chain carries TRBV28 and TRBJ2-7, with 10 bases identical to TRBD2. CDR3 length: 14 amino acids. CDR1 and CDR2 (germline): MDHEN, SYDVKM. V gave up 5 bases and J gave up 2 bases; unmatched junction bases: 3. The CDR3, as DNA: TGTGCCAGCAGTCCCGGACTAGCGGCCTACGAGCAGTACTTC. Translating it yields CASSPGLAAYEQYF.

This chain joins TRBV28 and TRBJ1-2; D unclear. The germline V gene encodes CDR1 MDHEN and CDR2 SYDVKM. The V gene lost 6 bases and the J gene lost 13 bases, with 39 bases spanning the gap. The CDR3 totals 19 residues. The CDR3 DNA is TGTGCCAGCAGCCCAAGTGAAAGGGTGGGTCTGGAGGGTAGGTTTTATAGCACCTTC. Its translation is CASSPSERVGLEGRFYSTF.

The chain has TRBV9 and TRBJ2-1; 8 bases fit TRBD2. Germline V gene data show CDR1 as SGDLS and CDR2 as YYNGEE. Trimming removed 4 bases from V and 8 bases from J; junction bases left unmatched: 14. The CDR3 loop spans 16 amino acids. As DNA, the CDR3 is TGTGCCAGCAGCTCACCCGCAGCGGGAGATCCTCATGAGCAGTTCTTC. Its translation: CASSSPAAGDPHEQFF.

J is TRBJ2-2 and V is TRBV19; 7 nucleotides agree with TRBD1. This CDR3 spans 16 amino acids. V lost 6 bases, J lost 5 bases, and 12 bases stayed unmatched. The germline V gene has CDR1 LNHDA and CDR2 SQIVND (reference sequence). CDR3: CASSNPPTGLTGELFF. CDR3 nucleotide sequence: TGTGCCAGTAGCAACCCCCCGACAGGGTTGACCGGGGAGCTGTTTTTT.

On this clone itself: A junction boundary mismatches the germline segment, possibly from a read error. The chain uses TRBV7-7 and TRBJ2-7; D may be TRBD2 (5 bases). This CDR3 is 14 amino acids long. Germline V lookup: CDR1 SSHAT, CDR2 FNYEAQ (reference sequence). The CDR3 coding sequence is TGTGCTAGCAGCTTAGCGTATAACTCCTACGAGCAGTACTTC. It codes for CASSLAYNSYEQYF. The entire variable domain, with the rest obtained from reference TRBV7-7 and TRBJ2-7, is as follows: GAGVSQSPRYKVTKRGQDVTLRCDPISSHATLYWYQQALGQGPEFLTYFNYEAQPDKSGLPSDRFSAERPEGSISTLTIQRTEQRDSAMYRCASSLAYNSYEQYFGPGTRLTVT.

The rearrangement links TRBV19 to TRBJ2-7; 10 bases agree with TRBD2. The CDR3 is 16 residues long. CDR1 and CDR2 (germline): LNHDA, SQIVND (reference sequence). Germline trimming cut 3 bases from V and 6 bases from J; bases unmatched to any gene: 11. The CDR3 loop is CASSISRAAGGLEQYF. CDR3 nucleotides: TGTGCCAGTAGTATCTCTCGGGCAGCGGGAGGGCTCGAGCAGTACTTC.

The chain carries TRBV18 and TRBJ1-5, with D unclear. V lost 2 bases and J 5 bases, leaving 7 bases between the germline ends. Per germline, CDR1 KGHSH and CDR2 LQKENI. This CDR3 comprises 13 residues. The DNA for the CDR3 is TGTGCCAGCTCACCAGGGCATGATCAGCCCCAGCATTTT. Translation gives CASSPGHDQPQHF.

The chain recombines TRBV11-2 with TRBJ2-5; TRBD1 might be the D (5 bases). With 5 bases removed from V and 3 bases from J, the gap between germline ends came to 10 bases. The CDR3 is 13 residues long. Germline V gene data show CDR1 as SGHAT and CDR2 as FQNNGV. The CDR3 here is CASSPDSKETQYF. The CDR3 DNA follows: TGTGCCAGCAGCCCCGACAGCAAAGAGACCCAGTACTTC.

This CDR3 reads CASSLPLTDTQYF. The CDR3 bases are TGTGCCAGCAGTCTCCCGCTAACAGATACGCAGTATTTT. The chain is built from TRBV28 and TRBJ2-3; D unclear. CDR1 is MDHEN and CDR2 is SYDVKM in the germline V gene. V was pared by 5 bases and J by 3 bases, with 9 bases between. The length of the CDR3 is 13 residues.

This chain joins TRBV25-1 and TRBJ2-7; a weak D match, TRBD2 (5 bases). Germline CDR1 reads MGHDK; CDR2 reads SYGVNS. The CDR3 sequence is 11 residues long. The V end was cut by 6 bases, the J end by 4 bases, with 7 bases between. CDR3 sequence reads: CASRGSYEQYF. Written as DNA, the CDR3 is TGTGCCAGCAGGGGGAGTTACGAGCAGTACTTC.

The chain has TRBV2 and TRBJ1-4; TRBD1 might be the D (5 bases). CDR3 length equals 14 residues. Germline V gene sequence: CDR1 SNHLY, CDR2 FYNNEI. Between the trimmed V and J ends, which lost 3 bases and 9 bases, there was a span of 14 bases. CDR3 loop: CASSEGSGHQKLFF. The CDR3 DNA reads as TGTGCCAGCAGTGAGGGGTCAGGGCATCAAAAACTGTTTTTT.

With regard to this clone: At one of its ends the junction is not consistent with the germline gene, which may arise from a read error. This chain uses TRBV19 with TRBJ2-1, with D possibly matching TRBD2 (5 bases). Germline CDR1 LNHDA, CDR2 SQIVND (reference sequence). CDR3 length: 12 residues. The CDR3 bases are TGTGCCAGTAGCATAGGACCTAGCGAGCAGTTCTTC. This encodes CASSIGPSEQFF.

The V gene is TRBV28, the J gene TRBJ1-2; D ambiguous. The length of the CDR3 is 14 residues. The V gene's germline CDR1 is MDHEN and CDR2 SYDVKM. V shed 5 bases and J shed 4 bases, with 14 bases lying between them. In DNA, the CDR3 is TGTGCCAGCAGTGCACCCGCTAGTAGCTATGGCTACACCTTC. It specifies CASSAPASSYGYTF.

This sequence joins TRBV12-3 or TRBV12-4 and TRBJ2-7; a weak D match, TRBD2 (7 bases). V was trimmed by 7 bases and J by 6 bases, leaving 13 bases between them. This CDR3 spans 12 amino acids. DNA of the CDR3: TGTGCCAGCACCCCCGGGGGGCGCGAGCAGTACTTC. This gives the protein CASTPGGREQYF.

The J gene is TRBJ2-7, the V gene TRBV11-2, with TRBD1 matching 7 bases. V dropped 5 bases and J dropped 1; count of bases not matched to a gene: 5. The CDR3 totals 14 residues. Germline assignment: CDR1 SGHAT and CDR2 FQNNGV. The DNA for the CDR3 is TGTGCCAGCAGCCCACAGACAGGGTCCTACGAGCAGTACTTC. Amino acids: CASSPQTGSYEQYF.

This rearrangement joins TRBV24-1 to TRBJ1-2, with 7 bases aligning to TRBD1. CDR1 and CDR2 (germline): KGHDR, SFDVKD. J lost 4 bases, V lost 4 bases, and 5 bases had no gene match. The CDR3 totals 14 residues. CDR3 nucleotides: TGTGCCACCAGTGACATGACAGGGACCTATGGCTACACCTTC. Translated: CATSDMTGTYGYTF.

The rearrangement uses TRBV27 and TRBJ1-2; 7 bases are a match to TRBD1. Trimming at V came to 6 bases and at J to 8 bases, leaving 3 bases not matched to a gene. The CDR3 sequence is 11 residues long. The germline V gene encodes CDR1 MNHEY and CDR2 SMNVEV (reference sequence). CDR3 loop: CASRDREGYTF. In nucleotides, the CDR3 is TGTGCCAGCAGAGACAGGGAAGGCTACACCTTC.